A single T cell receptor beta chain is shown here with its context. This record comes from a study of T cell changes during pregnancy in multiple sclerosis. The repertoire was sequenced with immunoSEQ multiplex PCR; TCRdb's copy has only in-frame clones and lacks some. The data contain some 94,000 clones, more than 90% of them singletons. V dropped 8 bases and J dropped 4; count of bases not matched to a gene: 8. The germline V gene has CDR1 SGHVS and CDR2 FNYEAQ. The CDR3 has 13 residues. The sequence was obtained from a female donor with multiple sclerosis, enrolled in a pregnancy study. The sample was peripheral blood, taken in the first trimester of pregnancy. The rearrangement links TRBV7-6 to TRBJ2-7; 7 bases fit TRBD2. Here the CDR3 DNA reads TGTGCCAGCGGAGCGGGAACGGGGTACGAGCAGTACTTC. Its protein product is CASGAGTGYEQYF. The full variable domain, completed using reference TRBV7-6 and TRBJ2-7, is GAGVSQSPRYKVTKRGQDVALRCDPISGHVSLYWYRQALGQGPEFLTYFNYEAQQDKSGLPNDRFSAERPEGSISTLTIQRTEQRDSAMYRCASGAGTGYEQYFGPGTRLTVT.